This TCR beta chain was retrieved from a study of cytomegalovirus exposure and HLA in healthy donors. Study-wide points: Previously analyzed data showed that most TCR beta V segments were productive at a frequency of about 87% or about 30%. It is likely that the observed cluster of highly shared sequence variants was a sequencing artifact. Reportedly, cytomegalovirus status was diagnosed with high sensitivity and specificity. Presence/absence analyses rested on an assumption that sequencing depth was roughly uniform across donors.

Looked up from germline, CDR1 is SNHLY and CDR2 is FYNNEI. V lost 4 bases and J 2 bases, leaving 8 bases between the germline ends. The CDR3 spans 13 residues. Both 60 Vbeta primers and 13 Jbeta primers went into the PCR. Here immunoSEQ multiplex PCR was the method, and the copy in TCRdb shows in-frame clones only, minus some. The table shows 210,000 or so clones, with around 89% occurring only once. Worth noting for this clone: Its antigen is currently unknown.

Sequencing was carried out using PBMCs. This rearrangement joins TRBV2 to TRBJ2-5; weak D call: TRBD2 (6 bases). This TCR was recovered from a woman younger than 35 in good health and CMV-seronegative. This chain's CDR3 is CASSGDLQETQYF. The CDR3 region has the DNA TGTGCCAGCAGTGGGGACTTGCAAGAGACCCAGTACTTC.